What follows is one T cell receptor (beta chain) and its context. The data were obtained in a study of blood T cell repertoires in COVID-19. Study-level information: There were acute and convalescent COVID-19 samples, and they came from the United States, Italy and Spain. Nucleic acid was either cDNA or gDNA, and it came from T cells, B-cell-depleted T cells, or PBMCs.

Under the authors' procedure: Scientists estimated how many nucleated cells there were by amplifying reference gene primers. Here immunoSEQ multiplex PCR was the method, and the copy in TCRdb shows in-frame clones only, minus some. The V and J calls and clone size come from that table; D and trimming were worked out from the DNA. The sample holds 180,000 or so clones, about 86% seen once. Trimming removed 4 bases at V and 4 bases at J, with 14 bases between. Per germline, CDR1 MNHEY and CDR2 SVGAGI. The length of the CDR3 is 15 residues. Sequencing used peripheral blood. The receptor was isolated from a man aged 18 to 29 with acute or convalescent COVID-19. This chain uses TRBV6-5 with TRBJ2-4; D might be TRBD1 (6 bases). CDR3 protein: CASSFSRDTKNIQYF. The CDR3, as DNA: TGTGCCAGCAGTTTTTCACGGGACACTAAAAACATTCAGTACTTC.